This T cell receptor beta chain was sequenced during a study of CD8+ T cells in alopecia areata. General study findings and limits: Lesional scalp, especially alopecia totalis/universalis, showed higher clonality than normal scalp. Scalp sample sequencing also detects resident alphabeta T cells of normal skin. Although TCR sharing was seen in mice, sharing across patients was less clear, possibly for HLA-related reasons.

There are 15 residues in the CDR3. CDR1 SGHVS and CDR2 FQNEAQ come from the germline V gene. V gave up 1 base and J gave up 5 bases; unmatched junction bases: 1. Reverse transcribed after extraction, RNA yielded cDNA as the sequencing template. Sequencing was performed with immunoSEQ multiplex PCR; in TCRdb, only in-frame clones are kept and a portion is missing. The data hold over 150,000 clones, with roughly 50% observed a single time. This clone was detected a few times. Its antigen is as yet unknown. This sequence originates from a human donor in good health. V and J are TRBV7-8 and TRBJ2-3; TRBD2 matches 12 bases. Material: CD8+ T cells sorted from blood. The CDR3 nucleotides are TGTGCCAGCAGCTTAGAGACTAGCGGGGGAGATACGCAGTATTTT. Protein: CASSLETSGGDTQYF.